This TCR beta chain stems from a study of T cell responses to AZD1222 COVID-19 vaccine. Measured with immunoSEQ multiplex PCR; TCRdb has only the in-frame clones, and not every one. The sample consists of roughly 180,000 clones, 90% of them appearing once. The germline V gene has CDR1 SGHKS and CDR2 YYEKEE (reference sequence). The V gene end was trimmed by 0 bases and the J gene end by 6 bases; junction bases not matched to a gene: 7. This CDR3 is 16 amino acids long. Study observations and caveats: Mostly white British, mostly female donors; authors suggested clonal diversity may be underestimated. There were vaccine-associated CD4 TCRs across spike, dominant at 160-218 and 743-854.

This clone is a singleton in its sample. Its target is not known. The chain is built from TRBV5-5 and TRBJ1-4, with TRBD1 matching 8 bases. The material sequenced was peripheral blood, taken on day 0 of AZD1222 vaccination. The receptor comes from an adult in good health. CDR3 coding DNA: TGTGCCAGCAGCTTGGGGGTTGGACAGGGTTATGAAAAACTGTTTTTT. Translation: CASSLGVGQGYEKLFF. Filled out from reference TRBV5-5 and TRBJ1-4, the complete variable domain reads DAGVTQSPTHLIKTRGQQVTLRCSPISGHKSVSWYQQVLGQGPQFIFQYYEKEERGRGNFPDRFSARQFPNYSSELNVNALLLGDSALYLCASSLGVGQGYEKLFFGSGTQLSVL.